This TCR beta chain was recovered during a study of blood T cells in healthy people across ages. On this clonotype itself: Its antigen is not identified.

Study-level results: Diversity of TCR beta correlated strongly with naive T cell percentage. Among T cells, TCR beta diversity per million cells dropped roughly linearly as age rose.

Next came a second PCR, run for about 6 to 11 cycles, which used a sample-barcoded 5' primer along with a J-beta primer mix. A minimum of 2.5 million CDR3-containing paired-end reads was obtained for each sample. TCRdb reprocessed the 5' RACE reads with MiXCR, giving one entry per CDR3 protein. The data contain more than 650,000 distinct CDR3 sequences, about 48% of them seen just once; the ten biggest clones take up roughly 37%. The germline V and J ends were trimmed by 0 bases and 4 bases, with 11 bases remaining between them. Germline assignment: CDR1 SGHRS and CDR2 YFSETQ. The length of the CDR3 is 14 residues. Per-sample yields of isolated PBMCs were at least 6 million.

Sequencing was performed on blood. The sequence was obtained from an elderly man in good health. V usage is TRBV5-1 and J usage is TRBJ2-7; no clear D gene. CDR3 sequence reads: CASSLAPSLYEQYF. DNA for the CDR3: TGCGCCAGCAGCTTGGCACCCAGTTTATACGAGCAGTACTTC.